This T cell receptor (beta chain) was recovered during a study of untreated major depressive disorder. Study-wide points: Compared with controls, depressed patients showed more TRBV05-01 (Vbeta 5.1) usage in CD4+ T cells.

Of note for this clone: Its cognate antigen is unknown.

Every participant had European ancestry. About 95% CD4+ purity was typical by flow cytometry. The CDR3 runs to 14 residues. Germline CDR1 is KGHSH and CDR2 is LQKENI. V lost 2 bases to trimming and J lost 5 bases, with 10 bases between them. Assay: immunoSEQ multiplex PCR; the TCRdb copy retains only in-frame clones and omits some. Counted here are 20,000 to 25,000 clones, about nine tenths occurring once; the ten biggest clones make up 0.45% to 0.55%. Sequenced: CD4+ T cells from PBMCs. The rearrangement uses TRBV18 and TRBJ2-1; D is uncertain. The sequence was obtained from a woman between 35 and 50 years old in good health. CDR3: CASSPSIPDNEQFF. Written as DNA, the CDR3 is TGTGCCAGCTCACCAAGTATTCCGGACAATGAGCAGTTCTTC.